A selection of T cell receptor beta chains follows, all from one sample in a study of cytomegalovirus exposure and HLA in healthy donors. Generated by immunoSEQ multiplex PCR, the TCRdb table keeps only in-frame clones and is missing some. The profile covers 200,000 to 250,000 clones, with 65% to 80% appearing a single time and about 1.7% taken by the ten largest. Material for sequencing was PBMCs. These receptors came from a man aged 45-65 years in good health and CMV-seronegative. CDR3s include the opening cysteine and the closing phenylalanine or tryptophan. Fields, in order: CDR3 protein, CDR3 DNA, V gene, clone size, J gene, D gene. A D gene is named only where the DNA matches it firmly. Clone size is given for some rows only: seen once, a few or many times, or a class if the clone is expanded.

cdr3_aa: CASSLQGIETQYF; cdr3_nt: TGTGCCAGCAGTTTGCAGGGGATAGAGACCCAGTACTTC; v_call: TRBV28; clone_size: -; j_call: TRBJ2-5; d_call: -
cdr3_aa: CASSYPGGSNQPQHF; cdr3_nt: TGTGCCAGCAGTTACCCCGGAGGGAGCAATCAGCCCCAGCATTTT; v_call: TRBV6-6; clone_size: -; j_call: TRBJ1-5; d_call: -
cdr3_aa: CASSVGQQGVVYGYTF; cdr3_nt: TGTGCCAGTAGTGTTGGTCAACAGGGGGTTGTCTATGGCTACACCTTC; v_call: TRBV19; clone_size: -; j_call: TRBJ1-2; d_call: TRBD1
cdr3_aa: CASSPGQFNQPQHF; cdr3_nt: TGTGCCAGCAGCCCAGGACAGTTCAATCAGCCCCAGCATTTT; v_call: TRBV11-2; clone_size: few; j_call: TRBJ1-5; d_call: -
cdr3_aa: CASSLDRLDGYTF; cdr3_nt: TGTGCCAGCAGCTTAGATCGTCTCGATGGCTACACCTTC; v_call: TRBV11-2; clone_size: -; j_call: TRBJ1-2; d_call: -
cdr3_aa: CASSQSSSVASYEQYF; cdr3_nt: TGCGCCAGCAGCCAAAGTAGTAGCGTAGCTTCCTACGAGCAGTACTTC; v_call: TRBV4-1; clone_size: -; j_call: TRBJ2-7; d_call: -
cdr3_aa: CASSLGSGLAGTDTQYF; cdr3_nt: TGCGCCAGCAGCTTGGGTTCGGGACTAGCGGGCACAGATACGCAGTATTTT; v_call: TRBV5-1; clone_size: -; j_call: TRBJ2-3; d_call: TRBD2
cdr3_aa: CASSLVSSSSGEQYF; cdr3_nt: TGTGCCAGCAGCTTAGTCTCTTCTAGTTCGGGCGAGCAGTACTTC; v_call: TRBV7-6; clone_size: -; j_call: TRBJ2-7; d_call: -
cdr3_aa: CASSQPLGGSPGELFF; cdr3_nt: TGCGCCAGCAGCCAGCCCCTCGGGGGTAGTCCCGGGGAGCTGTTTTTT; v_call: TRBV4-1; clone_size: -; j_call: TRBJ2-2; d_call: -
cdr3_aa: CASSRRGGRTPEAFF; cdr3_nt: TGTGCCAGCAGCCGGAGAGGGGGTCGAACTCCTGAAGCTTTCTTT; v_call: TRBV11-2; clone_size: -; j_call: TRBJ1-1; d_call: -
cdr3_aa: CASSHTGGNEKLFF; cdr3_nt: TGCGCCAGCAGCCATACAGGGGGTAATGAAAAACTGTTTTTT; v_call: TRBV5-1; clone_size: -; j_call: TRBJ1-4; d_call: TRBD1
cdr3_aa: CASNWELSSYNEQFF; cdr3_nt: TGTGCCAGCAATTGGGAGCTTAGCTCCTACAATGAGCAGTTCTTC; v_call: TRBV6-1; clone_size: -; j_call: TRBJ2-1; d_call: -
cdr3_aa: CASSLVQGAGELFF; cdr3_nt: TGCGCCAGCAGCTTGGTACAGGGGGCCGGGGAGCTGTTTTTT; v_call: TRBV5-1; clone_size: -; j_call: TRBJ2-2; d_call: TRBD1
cdr3_aa: CASSLETGDTEAFF; cdr3_nt: TGCGCCAGCAGCTTGGAGACAGGGGACACTGAAGCTTTCTTT; v_call: TRBV5-1; clone_size: -; j_call: TRBJ1-1; d_call: TRBD1
cdr3_aa: CASSLWTSNTGELFF; cdr3_nt: TGTGCCAGCAGCTTATGGACAAGCAACACCGGGGAGCTGTTTTTT; v_call: TRBV7-9; clone_size: few; j_call: TRBJ2-2; d_call: -
cdr3_aa: CASSASRQGGYNEQFF; cdr3_nt: TGTGCCAGCAGCGCCTCGCGTCAGGGAGGTTACAATGAGCAGTTCTTC; v_call: TRBV5-6; clone_size: once; j_call: TRBJ2-1; d_call: -
cdr3_aa: CASSLETSGSDEQFF; cdr3_nt: TGCGCCAGCAGCTTGGAGACTAGCGGGAGCGATGAGCAGTTCTTC; v_call: TRBV5-1; clone_size: -; j_call: TRBJ2-1; d_call: TRBD2
cdr3_aa: CASSLRLAGSTDTQYF; cdr3_nt: TGCGCCAGCAGCTTGAGACTAGCGGGAAGCACAGATACGCAGTATTTT; v_call: TRBV5-1; clone_size: few; j_call: TRBJ2-3; d_call: TRBD2
cdr3_aa: CASSLGAGVDTQYF; cdr3_nt: TGTGCCAGCAGCTTGGGGGCGGGAGTCGATACGCAGTATTTT; v_call: TRBV5-8; clone_size: -; j_call: TRBJ2-3; d_call: TRBD2
cdr3_aa: CASSPFPGLYEQYF; cdr3_nt: TGTGCCAGCAGCCCCTTCCCGGGATTGTACGAGCAGTACTTC; v_call: TRBV7-6; clone_size: few; j_call: TRBJ2-7; d_call: -
cdr3_aa: CASSFPGQKFNQPQHF; cdr3_nt: TGTGCCAGCAGTTTCCCGGGACAGAAGTTTAATCAGCCCCAGCATTTT; v_call: TRBV28; clone_size: -; j_call: TRBJ1-5; d_call: TRBD1
cdr3_aa: CASRFGQANYEQYF; cdr3_nt: TGTGCCAGCAGATTCGGACAGGCCAACTACGAGCAGTACTTC; v_call: TRBV27; clone_size: once; j_call: TRBJ2-7; d_call: TRBD1
cdr3_aa: CASSFDPGSVLTF; cdr3_nt: TGTGCCAGCAGTTTCGACCCCGGGAGCGTCCTGACTTTC; v_call: TRBV28; clone_size: -; j_call: TRBJ2-6; d_call: -
cdr3_aa: CASSLGSMNTEAFF; cdr3_nt: TGTGCCAGCAGCTTAGGGAGCATGAACACTGAAGCTTTCTTT; v_call: TRBV7-3; clone_size: -; j_call: TRBJ1-1; d_call: -
cdr3_aa: CASSQISGPAYEQYF; cdr3_nt: TGCGCCAGCAGCCAGATTAGCGGGCCTGCCTACGAGCAGTACTTC; v_call: TRBV4-1; clone_size: -; j_call: TRBJ2-7; d_call: TRBD2
cdr3_aa: CASSEDRGSFGYTF; cdr3_nt: TGTGCCAGCAGTGAAGACAGGGGCTCCTTTGGCTACACCTTC; v_call: TRBV25-1; clone_size: -; j_call: TRBJ1-2; d_call: TRBD1
cdr3_aa: CASSLAAGGEQFF; cdr3_nt: TGTGCCAGCAGCTTAGCGGCAGGGGGTGAGCAGTTCTTC; v_call: TRBV7-9; clone_size: -; j_call: TRBJ2-1; d_call: TRBD1
cdr3_aa: CSVTGTSGLGSETQYF; cdr3_nt: TGCAGCGTAACCGGGACTAGCGGCCTCGGGTCGGAGACCCAGTACTTC; v_call: TRBV29-1; clone_size: -; j_call: TRBJ2-5; d_call: TRBD2
cdr3_aa: CASRRQGMVNTEAFF; cdr3_nt: TGCGCCAGCCGAAGACAGGGAATGGTGAACACTGAAGCTTTCTTT; v_call: TRBV5-1; clone_size: -; j_call: TRBJ1-1; d_call: TRBD1
cdr3_aa: CASRPDTVSYEQYF; cdr3_nt: TGTGCCAGCAGACCCGACACGGTCTCCTACGAGCAGTACTTC; v_call: TRBV27; clone_size: -; j_call: TRBJ2-7; d_call: -
cdr3_aa: CASSVGGSYGYTF; cdr3_nt: TGTGCCAGCAGCGTAGGGGGCTCCTATGGCTACACCTTC; v_call: TRBV9; clone_size: once; j_call: TRBJ1-2; d_call: -
cdr3_aa: CSVRQEDNQPQHF; cdr3_nt: TGCAGCGTTCGACAGGAGGACAATCAGCCCCAGCATTTT; v_call: TRBV29-1; clone_size: -; j_call: TRBJ1-5; d_call: -
cdr3_aa: CASSQPGSSYNEQFF; cdr3_nt: TGTGCCAGCAGCCAACCGGGATCCTCCTACAATGAGCAGTTCTTC; v_call: TRBV7-3; clone_size: -; j_call: TRBJ2-1; d_call: -
cdr3_aa: CSVRDRHNEKLFF; cdr3_nt: TGCAGCGTTCGGGACAGGCATAATGAAAAACTGTTTTTT; v_call: TRBV29-1; clone_size: -; j_call: TRBJ1-4; d_call: TRBD1
cdr3_aa: CAIRLQGPGDYGYTF; cdr3_nt: TGTGCCATCAGGCTACAGGGGCCAGGGGACTATGGCTACACCTTC; v_call: TRBV10-3; clone_size: -; j_call: TRBJ1-2; d_call: TRBD1
cdr3_aa: CASSYGQLGQEKLFF; cdr3_nt: TGTGCCAGCAGTTACGGGCAATTGGGGCAAGAAAAACTGTTTTTT; v_call: TRBV6-5; clone_size: -; j_call: TRBJ1-4; d_call: -
cdr3_aa: CASSPAGTKRETQYF; cdr3_nt: TGTGCCAGCAGCCCTGCAGGGACAAAAAGGGAGACCCAGTACTTC; v_call: TRBV14; clone_size: few; j_call: TRBJ2-5; d_call: -
cdr3_aa: CASSLGQGAILEQYF; cdr3_nt: TGTGCCAGCAGTTTGGGGCAGGGGGCGATTCTCGAGCAGTACTTC; v_call: TRBV27; clone_size: -; j_call: TRBJ2-7; d_call: TRBD1
cdr3_aa: CASSVGRKATDTQYF; cdr3_nt: TGTGCCAGCAGCGTAGGGAGGAAAGCTACAGATACGCAGTATTTT; v_call: TRBV9; clone_size: -; j_call: TRBJ2-3; d_call: -
cdr3_aa: CSVSTSMNTEAFF; cdr3_nt: TGCAGCGTTAGCACGTCCATGAACACTGAAGCTTTCTTT; v_call: TRBV29-1; clone_size: -; j_call: TRBJ1-1; d_call: -
cdr3_aa: CASSPQAMALGKLFF; cdr3_nt: TGTGCCAGCAGTCCCCAGGCCATGGCGTTGGGAAAACTGTTTTTT; v_call: TRBV27; clone_size: -; j_call: TRBJ1-4; d_call: -
cdr3_aa: CASSHGLSYEQYF; cdr3_nt: TGTGCCAGCAGCCATGGACTATCATACGAGCAGTACTTC; v_call: TRBV14; clone_size: few; j_call: TRBJ2-7; d_call: -
cdr3_aa: CAWSRTGNNQPQHF; cdr3_nt: TGTGCCTGGTCGAGGACAGGGAACAATCAGCCCCAGCATTTT; v_call: TRBV30; clone_size: -; j_call: TRBJ1-5; d_call: TRBD1
cdr3_aa: CASKRGGDGANVLTF; cdr3_nt: TGTGCCAGCAAGAGGGGGGGGGATGGGGCCAACGTCCTGACTTTC; v_call: TRBV5-6; clone_size: -; j_call: TRBJ2-6; d_call: -
cdr3_aa: CASSMGQGNQPQHF; cdr3_nt: TGTGCCAGCAGCATGGGACAGGGCAATCAGCCCCAGCATTTT; v_call: TRBV6-1; clone_size: -; j_call: TRBJ1-5; d_call: TRBD1
cdr3_aa: CASSERGIQPQHF; cdr3_nt: TGTGCCAGCAGTGAAAGGGGTATCCAGCCCCAGCATTTT; v_call: TRBV6-1; clone_size: few; j_call: TRBJ1-5; d_call: -
cdr3_aa: CASSYSTSGPYNEQFF; cdr3_nt: TGTGCCAGCAGTTACTCGACTAGCGGGCCCTACAATGAGCAGTTCTTC; v_call: TRBV6-5; clone_size: -; j_call: TRBJ2-1; d_call: TRBD2
cdr3_aa: CASSLAGGWRDEQFF; cdr3_nt: TGTGCCAGCAGCTTAGCGGGAGGGTGGAGGGATGAGCAGTTCTTC; v_call: TRBV7-8; clone_size: -; j_call: TRBJ2-1; d_call: TRBD2
cdr3_aa: CASSPRKAPEKLFF; cdr3_nt: TGTGCCAGCAGTCCCAGAAAAGCGCCTGAAAAACTGTTTTTT; v_call: TRBV6-1; clone_size: -; j_call: TRBJ1-4; d_call: -
cdr3_aa: CASSSQGKNTEAFF; cdr3_nt: TGCGCCAGCAGCTCCCAGGGGAAGAACACTGAAGCTTTCTTT; v_call: TRBV5-1; clone_size: -; j_call: TRBJ1-1; d_call: -
cdr3_aa: CASSLEGQLNQPQHF; cdr3_nt: TGCGCCAGCAGCTTGGAGGGACAGCTAAATCAGCCCCAGCATTTT; v_call: TRBV5-1; clone_size: -; j_call: TRBJ1-5; d_call: TRBD1
cdr3_aa: CASSGDIEGDTQYF; cdr3_nt: TGTGCCAGCAGTGGAGACATAGAGGGAGATACGCAGTATTTT; v_call: TRBV6-1; clone_size: -; j_call: TRBJ2-3; d_call: -
cdr3_aa: CASSIAQGGPEAFF; cdr3_nt: TGTGCCAGTAGTATAGCCCAGGGTGGCCCTGAAGCTTTCTTT; v_call: TRBV19; clone_size: -; j_call: TRBJ1-1; d_call: -
cdr3_aa: CASTRTGLGEQYF; cdr3_nt: TGTGCCAGCACCCGGACAGGGCTTGGCGAGCAGTACTTC; v_call: TRBV6-1; clone_size: -; j_call: TRBJ2-7; d_call: TRBD1